One and the same sample provided the 14 T cell receptor beta chains below, sequenced in a study of blood T cell repertoires in COVID-19. Generated by immunoSEQ multiplex PCR, the TCRdb table keeps only in-frame clones and is missing some. Of a few hundred thousand clones in the sample, more than 75% were seen once. The sample taken for sequencing was PBMCs or T cells enriched from blood (not recorded which). These TCRs come from a woman aged 50 to 60 who had been exposed to COVID-19.

V is TRBV18 and J is TRBJ2-6; no reliable D call. Deletions cut 6 bases from V and 0 bases from J, with 9 bases between. This CDR3 comprises 15 residues. Germline CDR1 and CDR2: KGHSH and LQKENI. CDR3 DNA: TGTGCCAGCTCTAAGACGGGCTCTGGGGCCAACGTCCTGACTTTC. Translated: CASSKTGSGANVLTF.

The V gene is TRBV6-1, the J gene TRBJ1-4; D gene ambiguous. This CDR3 is built from 16 residues. Germline CDR1 is MNHNS and CDR2 is SASEGT. Trimming removed 2 bases from V and 6 bases from J, with 16 bases in between. CDR3 coding DNA: TGTGCCAGCAGTGAAAGGACTACACTGGGCGATGAAAAACTGTTTTTT. Translating gives CASSERTTLGDEKLFF.

The rearrangement joins TRBV12-3 or TRBV12-4 to TRBJ2-6; no clear D gene. CDR3 size: 13 residues. Trimming took 8 bases from V and 2 from J, leaving 7 bases between them. In nucleotides, the CDR3 is TGTGCCAGCGCCGCAGCTGGGGCCAACGTCCTGACTTTC. As protein: CASAAAGANVLTF.

The chain employs TRBV7-2 and TRBJ1-1; a weak D match, TRBD1 (5 bases). Looked up from germline, CDR1 is SGHTA and CDR2 is FQGNSA. The CDR3 length is 13 residues. The V and J ends lost 5 bases and 5 bases respectively, with 12 bases between them. The CDR3 sequence: CASSPPGETEAFF. The CDR3 nucleotides read TGTGCCAGCAGCCCACCGGGGGAGACTGAAGCTTTCTTT.

This clone was seen only once. The rearrangement joins TRBV6-5 to TRBJ2-7, with D possibly being TRBD2 (6 bases). Germline V lookup: CDR1 MNHEY, CDR2 SVGAGI. Trimming shortened V by 10 bases and J by 1 base, and 17 bases separated the two germline ends. The length of the CDR3 is 14 residues. CDR3 amino acids: CATSGLRNSYEQYF. CDR3 nucleotide sequence: TGTGCCACCTCGGGACTCCGGAATTCCTACGAGCAGTACTTC.

A few counts support this clone. CDR3 amino acids: CATRAGFSYEQYF. CDR3 in DNA: TGTGCCACTAGAGCGGGGTTCTCCTACGAGCAGTACTTC. This chain uses TRBV19 with TRBJ2-7; TRBD2 matches at 7 bases. Trimming took 10 bases from V and 0 from J; bases not matched to a gene: 6. The CDR3 totals 13 residues. Per the germline V gene, CDR1 is LNHDA and CDR2 is SQIVND (reference sequence).

This clone was counted only a few times. This chain uses TRBV7-9 with TRBJ2-3; D might be TRBD1 (5 bases). Per the germline V gene, CDR1 is SEHNR and CDR2 is FQNEAQ (reference sequence). This CDR3 comprises 16 residues. V was trimmed by 5 bases and J by 3 bases, leaving 18 bases between them. The CDR3 sequence is CASSPSQWGGTDTQYF. CDR3 in DNA: TGTGCCAGCAGCCCCAGCCAGTGGGGCGGAACAGATACGCAGTATTTT.

The chain recombines TRBV27 with TRBJ1-4; the D gene is possibly TRBD1 (6 bases). This CDR3 has 13 residues. Trimming took off 9 bases at V and 10 bases at J, with 18 bases between the two ends. Germline V CDR1 and CDR2: MNHEY, SMNVEV (reference sequence). DNA of the CDR3: TGTGCCAGTGGGGACAATCCCAGGGGAAAACTGTTTTTT. Translated, it gives CASGDNPRGKLFF.

The CDR3 loop is CSSVDSQGGYTF. The CDR3 bases are TGCAGCTCGGTGGACAGCCAGGGGGGCTACACCTTC. The chain employs TRBV29-1 and TRBJ1-2; possibly TRBD1 for D (6 bases). CDR3 length: 12 amino acids. Looked up from germline, CDR1 is SQVTM and CDR2 is ANQGSEA. V gave up 8 bases and J gave up 8 bases, with 18 bases separating them. Full variable domain (remainder filled in from reference TRBV29-1 and TRBJ1-2): SAVISQKPSRDICQRGTSLTIQCQVDSQVTMMFWYRQQPGQSLTLIATANQGSEATYESGFVIDKFPISRPNLTFSTLTVSNMSPEDSSIYLCSSVDSQGGYTFGSGTRLTVV.

This chain connects TRBV2 to TRBJ1-2, with D unclear. Germline lookup yields CDR1 SNHLY and CDR2 FYNNEI. Trimming removed 8 bases from V and 8 bases from J, with 9 bases in between. The CDR3 is 10 amino acids. The CDR3 DNA is TGTGCCAGCGGAGAAAAAGGCTACACCTTC. Translation gives CASGEKGYTF.

This chain uses TRBV5-1 with TRBJ1-1, with 12 bases matching TRBD1. V shed 4 bases and J 5 bases; nucleotides not matched to a gene: 6. CDR1 and CDR2 (germline): SGHRS, YFSETQ. The CDR3 is 15 amino acids. The CDR3 bases are TGCGCCAGCAGCAGGGGACAGGGGGCACGGACTGAAGCTTTCTTT. Translating gives CASSRGQGARTEAFF.

The chain carries TRBV4-3 and TRBJ1-2; D not resolved. The CDR3 length is 15 residues. Trimming took 1 base from V and 8 from J, leaving 17 bases between them. Per germline, CDR1 LGHNA and CDR2 YSLEER. The CDR3 DNA reads TGCGCCAGCAGCCAAGTTTTTTTGTTGAGGAGAGGCTACACCTTC. It translates to CASSQVFLLRRGYTF.

The rearrangement uses TRBV10-3 and TRBJ2-1, with TRBD1 as a possible D gene (5 bases). The CDR3 sequence is 15 residues long. Germline V gene data show CDR1 as ENHRY and CDR2 as SYGVKD. V shed 2 bases and J shed 8 bases, with 16 bases lying between them. CDR3 nucleotide sequence: TGTGCCATCAGTGAGGGGGCGGAGAAGAATCATGAGCAGTTCTTC. Translated, it gives CAISEGAEKNHEQFF.

This clone has just one count. The chain couples TRBV18 to TRBJ2-3; D gene ambiguous. The CDR3 has 13 residues. V lost 0 bases and J 6 bases, leaving 7 bases between the germline ends. Germline CDR1 and CDR2: KGHSH and LQKENI. Here the CDR3 DNA reads TGTGCCAGCTCACCACCGTTGCGGGATACGCAGTATTTT. It encodes CASSPPLRDTQYF.